This T cell receptor beta chain is from a study of CD8 T cells in ankylosing spondylitis. Findings and caveats of the study: A motif in TCR beta, a set of 8 or 9 highly homologous variants, appeared characteristic of ankylosing spondylitis blood.

TCRdb fed the 5' RACE reads into MiXCR, producing one record per CDR3 protein. This sample yields around 490,000 distinct CDR3 sequences, of which roughly 5.3% are seen a single time; around 3.4% belongs to the top ten. Trimming took off 4 bases at V and 2 bases at J, with 18 bases between the two ends. The CDR3 totals 17 residues. This clonotype was observed many times. The antigen is unknown. The rearrangement joins TRBV12-3 or TRBV12-4 to TRBJ1-3; D gene ambiguous. The source material was blood, either unsorted or a sorted T cell fraction (not recorded which). The clonotype was recovered from a male donor with ankylosing spondylitis. CDR3 bases: TGTGCCAGCAGTTACCCGGACCGATTTCGACCTGGAAACACCATATATTTT. Its protein product is CASSYPDRFRPGNTIYF.